What follows are 3 T cell receptor beta chains derived from one specimen sequenced in a study of blood T cell repertoires in COVID-19. Here immunoSEQ multiplex PCR was the method, and the copy in TCRdb shows in-frame clones only, minus some. The table includes more than 150,000 clones, about nine tenths detected once. Sequencing input: peripheral blood. Every receptor here comes from a man aged 40-55 years with acute or convalescent COVID-19.

This clone appeared once. The junction shows a germline mismatch at one end, possibly a read error. This chain connects TRBV6-1 to TRBJ1-1, with D possibly being TRBD1 (6 bases). The CDR3 extends over 14 amino acids. Germline-derived CDR1 and CDR2 are MNHNS and SASEGT. This CDR3 reads CASREGGGNTEAFF. The DNA for the CDR3 is TGTGCCAGCAGAGAAGGAGGGGGGAACACTGAAGCTTTCTTT.

The chain carries TRBV7-9 and TRBJ1-1, with a tentative D call TRBD1 (5 bases). Germline V gene data show CDR1 as SEHNR and CDR2 as FQNEAQ (reference sequence). Trimming took 6 bases from V and 3 from J, leaving 11 bases between them. This CDR3 has 13 residues. Written as DNA, the CDR3 is TGTGCCAGCAGTCCGTTCAGGGACACTGAAGCTTTCTTT. This encodes CASSPFRDTEAFF.

This sequence joins TRBV5-6 and TRBJ2-1, with 10 positions matching TRBD1. Germline V gene data show CDR1 as SGHDT and CDR2 as YYEEEE. Unmatched junction bases numbered 7, after V lost 4 bases and J lost 3 bases. CDR3 length: 16 residues. The CDR3 coding sequence is TGTGCCAGCAGCCTAGACAGGGGGCGAGACTACAATGAGCAGTTCTTC. This sequence encodes CASSLDRGRDYNEQFF.